The 7 T cell receptor beta chains presented below share a single source sample, sequenced in a study of tissue T cells after allogeneic stem cell transplantation. Clones were read by immunoSEQ multiplex PCR, and TCRdb kept only the in-frame ones, dropping some. The data hold approximately 9,000 clones, with around 45% observed a single time. As for time point: mouse harvest day 7 after allogeneic transplant. Each mouse received 10^7 T-cell-depleted marrow cells plus 10^6 splenic CD5+ T cells by tail vein. The source material was gut tissue. The receptors were sampled from a female BALB/c mouse given C57BL/6 T cells with graft-versus-host disease after an allogeneic hematopoietic cell transplant.

This clone has a handful of counts. Mouse germline and gene names are used. The CDR3 extends 1 residue past the end of the read, so its final part is completed from the germline J gene. The chain joins TRBV26 to TRBJ2-7; D unclear. Trimming cost V 3 bases and J 0 bases, with 6 bases left between them. CDR1 KGHPV and CDR2 FQNQEV come from the germline V gene (reference sequence). The CDR3 consists of 13 residues. CDR3 sequence: CASSLQSSYEQYF. Incomplete CDR3 DNA: TGTGCCAGCAGTCTTCAGAGCTCCTATGAACAGTAC.

On this clone itself: Gene names are the mouse ones. The sequence runs out 1 residue before the end of the CDR3; the remainder is reconstructed from the germline J gene. The chain links TRBV26 to TRBJ1-6, with TRBD1 matching over 9 bases. TRBJ1-6 is recorded as an ORF, its role being uncertain. V lost 2 bases and J lost 5; bases outside the gene matches: 1. CDR1 and CDR2 (germline): KGHPV, FQNQEV (reference sequence). The CDR3 runs 15 residues. CDR3: CASSLGTGNNSPLYF. The part of the CDR3 DNA that was read is TGTGCCAGCAGTCTGGGGACAGGGAATAATTCGCCCCTCTAC.

In this sample, this clone is medium-sized. Any gene name here is a mouse gene name. The CDR3 end lies 1 residue beyond the end of the read and is filled in from the germline J gene. The rearrangement uses TRBV3 and TRBJ2-3; D may be TRBD1 or TRBD2 (5 bases each). CDR1 is SNHLY, CDR2 FYNGKV, per germline (reference sequence). This CDR3 region has 14 residues. V was trimmed by 3 bases and J by 3 bases, leaving 10 bases between them. The CDR3 loop is CASSFGGRAETLYF. The CDR3 DNA, read in part, is TGTGCCAGCAGCTTCGGGGGACGCGCAGAAACGCTGTAT.

A word on this clone: Gene names are the mouse ones. The CDR3 end is not reached by the read, which stops 1 residue before it; the germline J gene fills it in. The rearrangement links TRBV1 to TRBJ2-3, with TRBD2 identical over 9 bases. Germline-derived CDR1 and CDR2 are NSQYPW and LRSPGD (reference sequence). The CDR3 runs 16 residues. Trimming removed 1 base from V and 0 bases from J; junction bases left unmatched: 2. CDR3 amino acids: CTCSAVWGGSAETLYF. Partial CDR3 DNA: TGCACCTGCAGTGCAGTCTGGGGGGGGAGTGCAGAAACGCTGTAT.

This clone has just a few counts. Gene names and germline match the mouse. The CDR3 end lies 1 residue beyond the end of the read and is filled in from the germline J gene. V gene TRBV13-2 combines with J gene TRBJ1-3, with TRBD1 identical over 7 bases. With V trimmed by 5 bases and J by 2 bases, 4 bases remained unmatched. Germline assignment: CDR1 NNHNN and CDR2 SYGAGS (reference sequence). This CDR3 region has 14 residues. The CDR3 loop is CASGSTGTGNTLYF. The sequenced CDR3 bases are TGTGCCAGCGGGTCGACAGGGACTGGAAATACGCTCTAT.

Worth noting for this clone: These gene names are mouse names. The DNA ends 1 residue before the CDR3 does, and the rest of the CDR3 is filled in from the germline J gene. This chain connects TRBV26 to TRBJ1-4; 9 positions match TRBD1. CDR3 length equals 16 residues. The trim removed 3 bases at V and 4 bases at J, leaving 6 bases unmatched. Germline V CDR1 and CDR2: KGHPV, FQNQEV (reference sequence). This CDR3 is CASSLQGARGNERLFF. The CDR3 DNA, read in part, is TGTGCCAGCAGTCTACAGGGGGCGCGGGGCAACGAAAGATTATTT.

Worth noting for this clone: Each gene name is a mouse one. The CDR3 end is not reached by the read, which stops 1 residue before it; the germline J gene fills it in. This chain uses TRBV24 with TRBJ1-4, with D perhaps matching TRBD1 (5 bases). The CDR3 totals 12 residues. Germline CDR1 reads KGHTA; CDR2 reads FRNEEI. Trimming shortened V by 4 bases and J by 5 bases, and 5 bases separated the two germline ends. The CDR3 sequence is CASSQGNERLFF. The sequenced CDR3 bases are TGTGCCAGCAGTCAGGGGAACGAAAGATTATTT.